The T cell receptor beta chain described here comes from a study of T cells in Graves' hyperthyroidism and ophthalmopathy. The hyperthyroidism was newly diagnosed and had lasted under 2 months; the patients were aged 18 to 65. Amplification of TCR beta CDR3 regions used RNA as the template. The HTBI primer set drove a first-round RT-PCR of the TCR CDR3. TCRdb called the multiplex PCR reads again in MiXCR, with one record for every CDR3 protein. The sample holds 550,000 to 650,000 distinct CDR3 sequences, 14% seen once. Sequenced material: blood. This sequence originates from a woman aged 30 to 39 with Graves' hyperthyroidism that later progressed to Graves' ophthalmopathy.

In DNA form, the CDR3 reads TGCAGTGCTAGACCTAGCGGGAGGGCCCGGGATATGATTAGCTCCTACAATGAGCAGTTCTTC. Amino acid sequence: CSARPSGRARDMISSYNEQFF. The rearrangement joins TRBV20-1 to TRBJ2-1; 12 nucleotides match TRBD2. The CDR3 length is 21 residues. After removal of 2 bases from V and 0 bases from J, the junction contained 17 bases not matched to a gene. CDR1 and CDR2 (germline): DFQATT, SNEGSKA (reference sequence).